This TCR beta chain comes out of a study of cytomegalovirus exposure and HLA in healthy donors. Broader study findings: Usually a TCR sequence was rare, but some public TCRs were found in many donors.

Details on this clone: What it binds is not known.

This CDR3 spans 14 amino acids. Trimming cost V 3 bases and J 2 bases, with 8 bases left between them. CDR1 and CDR2 (germline): SGDLS, YYNGEE. The PCR made use of 60 Vbeta and 13 Jbeta primers. Measured with immunoSEQ multiplex PCR; TCRdb has only the in-frame clones, and not every one. The table has about 130,000 clones, roughly a sixth seen once. The chain links TRBV9 to TRBJ1-4, with D perhaps TRBD1 (6 bases). Sequencing was carried out using PBMCs. The clonotype comes from a female donor in good health and CMV-seropositive. The DNA of the CDR3 is TGTGCCAGCAGCGGAACAGGGACTAATGAAAAACTGTTTTTT. Translating gives CASSGTGTNEKLFF.